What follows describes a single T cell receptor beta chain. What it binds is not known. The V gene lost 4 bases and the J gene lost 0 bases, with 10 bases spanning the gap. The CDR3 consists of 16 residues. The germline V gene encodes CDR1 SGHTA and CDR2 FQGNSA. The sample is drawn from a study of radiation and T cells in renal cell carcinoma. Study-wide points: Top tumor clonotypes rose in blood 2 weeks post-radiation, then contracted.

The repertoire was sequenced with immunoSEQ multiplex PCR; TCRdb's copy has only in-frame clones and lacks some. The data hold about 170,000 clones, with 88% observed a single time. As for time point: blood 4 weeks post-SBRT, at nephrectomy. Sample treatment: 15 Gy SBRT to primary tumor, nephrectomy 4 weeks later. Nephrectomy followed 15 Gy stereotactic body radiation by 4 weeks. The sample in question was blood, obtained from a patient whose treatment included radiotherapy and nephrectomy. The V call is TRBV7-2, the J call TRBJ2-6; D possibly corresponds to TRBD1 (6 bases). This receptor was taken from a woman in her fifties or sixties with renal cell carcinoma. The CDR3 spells CASSSTGFSGANVLTF. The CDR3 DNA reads TGTGCCAGCAGCTCGACAGGCTTCTCTGGGGCCAACGTCCTGACTTTC.